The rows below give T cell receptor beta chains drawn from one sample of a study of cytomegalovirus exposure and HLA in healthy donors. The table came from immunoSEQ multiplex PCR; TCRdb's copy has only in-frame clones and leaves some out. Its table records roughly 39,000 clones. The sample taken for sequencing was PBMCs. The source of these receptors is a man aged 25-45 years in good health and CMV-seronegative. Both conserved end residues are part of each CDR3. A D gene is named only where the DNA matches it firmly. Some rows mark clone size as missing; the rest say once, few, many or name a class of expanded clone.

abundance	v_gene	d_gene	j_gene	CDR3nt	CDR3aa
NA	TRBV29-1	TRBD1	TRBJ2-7	TGCAGCGTTGGGACAGGGGTTTACGAGCAGTACTTC	CSVGTGVYEQYF
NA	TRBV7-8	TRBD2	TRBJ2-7	TGTGCCAGCAGCCCAAGCGGGAGAGGCTACGAGCAGTACTTC	CASSPSGRGYEQYF
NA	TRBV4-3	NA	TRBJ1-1	TGCGCCAGCAGCCTCGACAGTTACACTGAAGCTTTCTTT	CASSLDSYTEAFF
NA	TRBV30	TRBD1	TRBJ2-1	TGTGCCTGGAGTGTGACAGGGTTCAGGGAGCAGTTCTTC	CAWSVTGFREQFF
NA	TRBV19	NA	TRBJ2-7	TGTGCCAGTAGTCCCCAGGTGAACTACGAGCAGTACTTC	CASSPQVNYEQYF
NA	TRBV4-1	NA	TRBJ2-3	TGCGCCAGCAGCCCAACCGGGGTCCTAGGGGATACGCAGTATTTT	CASSPTGVLGDTQYF
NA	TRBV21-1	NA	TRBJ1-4	TGTGCCAGCAGGGGGGGACAGGGGGGAAAACTGTTTTTT	CASRGGQGGKLFF
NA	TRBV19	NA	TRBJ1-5	TGTGCCAGTAGTATTAATAGGGAGAATCAGCCCCAGCATTTT	CASSINRENQPQHF
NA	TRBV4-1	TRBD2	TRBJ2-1	TGCGCCAGCAGCCCCATAGCGGGGGGTTCCTACAATGAGCAGTTCTTC	CASSPIAGGSYNEQFF
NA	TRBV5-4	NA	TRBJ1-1	TGTGCCAGCAGCTTGTCAGGACTCAACACTGAAGCTTTCTTT	CASSLSGLNTEAFF
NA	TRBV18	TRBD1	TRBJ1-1	TGTGCCAGCTCTCCGAGGACAGGAGACACTGAAGATTTCTTT	CASSPRTGDTEDFF
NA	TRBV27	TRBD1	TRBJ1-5	TGTGCCAGCACATCCACACAGGGGGGAGGTCAGCCCCAGCATTTT	CASTSTQGGGQPQHF
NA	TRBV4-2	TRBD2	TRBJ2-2	TGTGCCAGCAGTCTTAGCGGGACCAACACCGGGGAGCTGTTTTTT	CASSLSGTNTGELFF
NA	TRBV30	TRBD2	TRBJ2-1	TGTGCCTGGGCTAGCGGGAATGCCGACAATGAGCAGTTCTTC	CAWASGNADNEQFF
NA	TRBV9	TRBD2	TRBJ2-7	TGTGCCAGCAGCGTCCGGGAGGCTACCTACGAGCAGTACTTC	CASSVREATYEQYF
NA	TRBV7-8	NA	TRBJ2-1	TGTGCCAGCAGCCCAGGGGGGACTCCGGTCTACAATGAGCAGTTCTTC	CASSPGGTPVYNEQFF
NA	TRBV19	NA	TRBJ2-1	TGTGCCAGTAGTCTCAGCGGGAATGAGCAGTTCTTC	CASSLSGNEQFF
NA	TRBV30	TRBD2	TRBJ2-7	TGTGCCTGGAGTCCGCTCGGACTAGCGGTATCCTACGAGCAGTACTTC	CAWSPLGLAVSYEQYF
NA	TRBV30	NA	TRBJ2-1	TGTGCCTGGAGCCCCGGGACACCAACCTACAATGAGCAGTTCTTC	CAWSPGTPTYNEQFF
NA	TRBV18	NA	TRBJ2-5	TGTGCCAGCTCACCAGGTGGCAGGGGAAGAGAGACCCAGTACTTC	CASSPGGRGRETQYF
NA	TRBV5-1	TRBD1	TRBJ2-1	TGCGCCAGCAGAGGGACAGGGGTGTACAATGAGCAGTTCTTC	CASRGTGVYNEQFF
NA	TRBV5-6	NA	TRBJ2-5	TGTGCCAGCAGCACCGTTGACAGGACCCAAGAGACCCAGTACTTC	CASSTVDRTQETQYF
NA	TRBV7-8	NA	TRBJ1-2	TGTGCCAGCAGCTTAGGGGGGGACGGCTACACCTTC	CASSLGGDGYTF
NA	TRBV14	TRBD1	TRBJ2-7	TGTGCCAGCAGCCAAGTTTGGGGGACAGGGGTCTTCGAGCAGTACTTC	CASSQVWGTGVFEQYF
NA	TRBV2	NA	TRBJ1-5	TGTGCCAGCAACGGCGGATCCCATCAGCCCCAGCATTTT	CASNGGSHQPQHF
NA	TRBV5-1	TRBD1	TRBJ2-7	TGCGCCAGCAGCCTGGGGGACAGGGGAGCCGAGCAGTACTTC	CASSLGDRGAEQYF
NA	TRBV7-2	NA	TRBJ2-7	TGTGCCAGCAGCCTTGGACTCCGCTACGAGCAGTACTTC	CASSLGLRYEQYF
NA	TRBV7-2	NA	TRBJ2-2	TGTGCCAGCAGCTTAGCCGGGACAGGGGAGCTGTTTTTT	CASSLAGTGELFF
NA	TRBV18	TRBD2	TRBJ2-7	TGTGCCAGCTCACCACCCTTGACTAGCGGGAGGAGGGGCGAGCAGTACTTC	CASSPPLTSGRRGEQYF
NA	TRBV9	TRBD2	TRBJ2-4	TGTGCCAGCAGCCCCTTAGCGGGACTAGCCAAAAACATTCAGTACTTC	CASSPLAGLAKNIQYF
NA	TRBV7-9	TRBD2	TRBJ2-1	TGTGCCAGCAGCTCCGGGACTAGCGGGACCTACAATGAGCAGTTCTTC	CASSSGTSGTYNEQFF
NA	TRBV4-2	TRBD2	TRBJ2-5	TGTGCCAGCAGCCAAGACGTCCCTAGCGGGAGTTGGCCAGAGACCCAGTACTTC	CASSQDVPSGSWPETQYF
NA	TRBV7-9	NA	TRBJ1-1	TGTGCCAGCAGCTTAAGGGACTATGGGGTTACTGAAGCTTTCTTT	CASSLRDYGVTEAFF
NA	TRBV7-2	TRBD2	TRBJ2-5	TGTGCCAGCAGCTTTGGCGGGAGTGGAGAGACCCAGTACTTC	CASSFGGSGETQYF
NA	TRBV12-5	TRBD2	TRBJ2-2	TGTGCTAGTGGTACCTCTAGCGGGAGGGGAAGCACCGGGGAGCTGTTTTTT	CASGTSSGRGSTGELFF
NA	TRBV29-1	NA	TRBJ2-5	TGCAGCGTGGGTGGAGGAGAGACCCAGTACTTC	CSVGGGETQYF
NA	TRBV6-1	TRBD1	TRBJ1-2	TGTGCCAGCAGTGCGACTACAGGGGGCGGACTGAGGGGCTACACCTTC	CASSATTGGGLRGYTF
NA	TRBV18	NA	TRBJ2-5	TGTGCCAGCTCACGAGGGGGTGAGGAGACCCAGTACTTC	CASSRGGEETQYF
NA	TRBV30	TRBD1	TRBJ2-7	TGTGCCTGGAGTGGACAGGGGACGGAGCAGTACTTC	CAWSGQGTEQYF
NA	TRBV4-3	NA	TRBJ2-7	TGCGCCAGCAGCCAAGATCGTGTTCGGTGGGCTTACGAGCAGTACTTC	CASSQDRVRWAYEQYF
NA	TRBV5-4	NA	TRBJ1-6	TGTGCCAGCACCCTCGGTAGTTTGGGCAATTCACCCCTCCACTTT	CASTLGSLGNSPLHF
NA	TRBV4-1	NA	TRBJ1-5	TGCGCCAGCAGCCTAGGACAGTTGAAGGGTCCGTTGTGGAGCAATCAGCCCCAGCATTTT	CASSLGQLKGPLWSNQPQHF
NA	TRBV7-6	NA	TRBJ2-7	TGTGCCAGCAGCTTAGACCCAGGGCTAACCTACGAGCAGTACTTC	CASSLDPGLTYEQYF
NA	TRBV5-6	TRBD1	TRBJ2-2	TGTGCCAGCAGCCTGCACGGCGCCGGGACAGCGAACACCGGGGAGCTGTTTTTT	CASSLHGAGTANTGELFF
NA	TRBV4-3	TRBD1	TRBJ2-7	TGCGCCAGCAGCCAGGGACAGGGCTACTACGAGCAGTACTTC	CASSQGQGYYEQYF
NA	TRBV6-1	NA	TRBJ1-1	TGTGCCAGCAGTGAAGTCGGGGGCACTGAAGCTTTCTTT	CASSEVGGTEAFF
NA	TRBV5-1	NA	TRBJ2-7	TGCGCCAGCAGCTTTGCACAGGGTTCCTCCTACGAGCAGTACTTC	CASSFAQGSSYEQYF
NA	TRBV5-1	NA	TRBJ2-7	TGCGCCAGCAGCTTGTTAGCGGATCCCCTCAGGGAGCAGTACTTC	CASSLLADPLREQYF
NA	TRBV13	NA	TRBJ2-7	TGTGCCAGCAGCTATCGACTAGGAGGTCGCTACGAGCAGTACTTC	CASSYRLGGRYEQYF
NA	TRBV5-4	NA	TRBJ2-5	TGTGCCAGCAGCTTGCAGGTTGCGGAGACCCAGTACTTC	CASSLQVAETQYF
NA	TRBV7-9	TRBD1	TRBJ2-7	TGTGCCAGCAGCTTAGCTACGACAGGGGAGAGCTCCTACGAGCAGTACTTC	CASSLATTGESSYEQYF
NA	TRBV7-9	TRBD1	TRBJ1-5	TGTGCCAGCAGCTTAGCCGGGGGGCAGGGGGCATTATACAATCAGCCCCAGCATTTT	CASSLAGGQGALYNQPQHF
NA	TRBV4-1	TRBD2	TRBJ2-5	TGCGCCAGCAGCCACTTGGGACTAGCGGGGCCCGGAGACCAGTACTTC	CASSHLGLAGPGDQYF
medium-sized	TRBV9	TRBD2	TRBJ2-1	TGTGCCAGCAGCCTTCTAGCGGGAGGCTACAATGAGCAGTTCTTC	CASSLLAGGYNEQFF
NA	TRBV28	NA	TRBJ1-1	TGTGCCAGCAGTCAACGGTTGGAAGCTTTCTTT	CASSQRLEAFF